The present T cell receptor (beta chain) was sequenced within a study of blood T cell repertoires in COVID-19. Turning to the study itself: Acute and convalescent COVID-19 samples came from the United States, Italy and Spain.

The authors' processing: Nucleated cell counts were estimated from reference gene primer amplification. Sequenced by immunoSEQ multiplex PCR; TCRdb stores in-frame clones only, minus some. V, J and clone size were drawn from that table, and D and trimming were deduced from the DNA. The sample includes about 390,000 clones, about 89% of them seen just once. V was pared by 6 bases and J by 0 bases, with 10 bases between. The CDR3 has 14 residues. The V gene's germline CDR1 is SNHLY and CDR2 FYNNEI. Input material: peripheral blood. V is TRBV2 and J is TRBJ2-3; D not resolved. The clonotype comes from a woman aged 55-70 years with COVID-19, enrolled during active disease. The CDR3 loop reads CASRRLVSTDTQYF. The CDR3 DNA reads TGTGCCAGCAGACGACTGGTTAGCACAGATACGCAGTATTTT.